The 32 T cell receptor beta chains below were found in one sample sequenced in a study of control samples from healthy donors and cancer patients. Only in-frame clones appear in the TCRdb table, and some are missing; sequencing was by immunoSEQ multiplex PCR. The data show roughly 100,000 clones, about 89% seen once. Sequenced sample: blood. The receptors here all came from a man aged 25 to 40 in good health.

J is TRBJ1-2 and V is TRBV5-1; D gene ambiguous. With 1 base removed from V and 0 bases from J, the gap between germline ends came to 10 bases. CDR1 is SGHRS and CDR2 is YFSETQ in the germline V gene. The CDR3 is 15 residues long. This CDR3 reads CASSLITASNYGYTF. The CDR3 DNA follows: TGCGCCAGCAGCTTGATAACAGCTTCTAACTATGGCTACACCTTC.

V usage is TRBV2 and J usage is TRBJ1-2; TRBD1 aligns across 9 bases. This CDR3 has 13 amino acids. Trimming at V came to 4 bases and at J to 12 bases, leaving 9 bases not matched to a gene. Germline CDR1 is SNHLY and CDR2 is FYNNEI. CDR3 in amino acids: CASSGSDRGPNTF. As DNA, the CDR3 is TGTGCCAGCAGTGGATCGGACAGGGGCCCTAACACCTTC.

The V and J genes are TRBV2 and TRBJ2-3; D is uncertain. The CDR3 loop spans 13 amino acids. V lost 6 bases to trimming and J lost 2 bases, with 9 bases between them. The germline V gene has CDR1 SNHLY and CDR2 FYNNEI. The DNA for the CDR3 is TGTGCCAGCAGCTCGGAACTCACAGATACGCAGTATTTT. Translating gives CASSSELTDTQYF.

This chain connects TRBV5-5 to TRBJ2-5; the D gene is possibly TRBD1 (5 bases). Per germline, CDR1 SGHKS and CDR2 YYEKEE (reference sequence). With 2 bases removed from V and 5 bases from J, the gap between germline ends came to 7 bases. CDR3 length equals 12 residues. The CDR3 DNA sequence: TGTGCCAGCAGCTTAGGGGCGGAGACCCAGTACTTC. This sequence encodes CASSLGAETQYF.

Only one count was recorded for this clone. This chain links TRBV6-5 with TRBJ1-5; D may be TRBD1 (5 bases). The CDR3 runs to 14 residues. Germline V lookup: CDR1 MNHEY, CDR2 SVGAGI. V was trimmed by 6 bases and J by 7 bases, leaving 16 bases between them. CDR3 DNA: TGTGCCAGCAGACCCGGGACCCCGAGCCAGCCCCAGCATTTT. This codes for CASRPGTPSQPQHF.

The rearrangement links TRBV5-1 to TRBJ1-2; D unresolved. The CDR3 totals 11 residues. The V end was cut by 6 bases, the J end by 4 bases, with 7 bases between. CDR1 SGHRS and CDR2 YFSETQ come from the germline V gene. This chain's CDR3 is CASKGGYGYTF. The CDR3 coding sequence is TGCGCCAGCAAAGGAGGCTATGGCTACACCTTC.

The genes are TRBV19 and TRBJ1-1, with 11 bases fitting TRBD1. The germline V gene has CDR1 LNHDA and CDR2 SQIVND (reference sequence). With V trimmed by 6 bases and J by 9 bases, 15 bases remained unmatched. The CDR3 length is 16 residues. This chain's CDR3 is CASSIDGQGAVYKAFF. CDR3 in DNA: TGTGCCAGTAGCATCGACGGACAGGGGGCGGTTTACAAAGCTTTCTTT.

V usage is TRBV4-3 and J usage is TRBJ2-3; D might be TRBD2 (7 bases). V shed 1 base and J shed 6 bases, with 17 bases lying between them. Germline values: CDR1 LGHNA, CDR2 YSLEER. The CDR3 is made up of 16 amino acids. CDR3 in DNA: TGCGCCAGCAGCCAAGGGGTCGGAGGGGGAGGGGATACGCAGTATTTT. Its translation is CASSQGVGGGGDTQYF.

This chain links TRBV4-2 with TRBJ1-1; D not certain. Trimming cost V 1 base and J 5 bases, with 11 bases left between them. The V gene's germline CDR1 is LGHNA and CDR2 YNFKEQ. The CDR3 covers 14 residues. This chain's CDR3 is CASSQGTVGTEAFF. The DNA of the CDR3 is TGTGCCAGCAGCCAAGGGACGGTCGGAACTGAAGCTTTCTTT.

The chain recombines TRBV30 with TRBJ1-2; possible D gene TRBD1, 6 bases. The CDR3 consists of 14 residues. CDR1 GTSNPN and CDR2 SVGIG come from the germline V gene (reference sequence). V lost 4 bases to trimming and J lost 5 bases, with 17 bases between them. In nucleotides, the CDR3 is TGTGCCTGGAACTCGCGGGGGGCTGGGTATGGCTACACCTTC. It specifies CAWNSRGAGYGYTF.

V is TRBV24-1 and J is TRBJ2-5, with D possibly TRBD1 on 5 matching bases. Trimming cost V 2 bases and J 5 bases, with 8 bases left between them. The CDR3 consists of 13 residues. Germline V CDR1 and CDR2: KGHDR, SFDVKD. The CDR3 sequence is CATSDSYRETQYF. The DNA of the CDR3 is TGTGCCACCAGTGATTCGTACAGGGAGACCCAGTACTTC.

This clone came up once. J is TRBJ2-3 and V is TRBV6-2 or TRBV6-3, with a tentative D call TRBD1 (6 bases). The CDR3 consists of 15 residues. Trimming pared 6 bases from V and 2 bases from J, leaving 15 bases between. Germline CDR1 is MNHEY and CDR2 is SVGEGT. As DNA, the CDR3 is TGTGCCAGCAGCACCGGGACAAAATTCACAGATACGCAGTATTTT. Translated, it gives CASSTGTKFTDTQYF.

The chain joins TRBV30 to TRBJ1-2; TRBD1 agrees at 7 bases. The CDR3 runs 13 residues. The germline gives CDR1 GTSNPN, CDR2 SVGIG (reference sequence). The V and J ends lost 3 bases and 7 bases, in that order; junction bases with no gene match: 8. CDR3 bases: TGTGCCTGGAGACGACAGGGAATCTCTGGCTACACCTTC. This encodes CAWRRQGISGYTF.

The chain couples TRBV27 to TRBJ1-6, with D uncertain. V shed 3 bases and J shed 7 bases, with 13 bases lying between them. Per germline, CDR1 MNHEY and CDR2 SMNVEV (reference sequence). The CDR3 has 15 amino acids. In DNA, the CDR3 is TGTGCCAGCAGTTTTGGGTGGCTGCAGAATTCACCCCTCCACTTT. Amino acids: CASSFGWLQNSPLHF.

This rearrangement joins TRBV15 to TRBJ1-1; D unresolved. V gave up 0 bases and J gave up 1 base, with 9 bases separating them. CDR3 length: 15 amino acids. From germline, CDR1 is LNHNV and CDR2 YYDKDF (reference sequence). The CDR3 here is CATSRDRQPNTEAFF. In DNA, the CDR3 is TGTGCCACCAGCAGAGATCGTCAGCCGAACACTGAAGCTTTCTTT.

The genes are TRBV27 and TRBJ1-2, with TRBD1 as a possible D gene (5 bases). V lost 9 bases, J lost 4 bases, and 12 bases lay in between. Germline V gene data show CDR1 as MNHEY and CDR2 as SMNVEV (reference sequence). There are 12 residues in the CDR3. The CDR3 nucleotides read TGTGCCAGTTCGGGGGGGTCCTATGGCTACACCTTC. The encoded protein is CASSGGSYGYTF.

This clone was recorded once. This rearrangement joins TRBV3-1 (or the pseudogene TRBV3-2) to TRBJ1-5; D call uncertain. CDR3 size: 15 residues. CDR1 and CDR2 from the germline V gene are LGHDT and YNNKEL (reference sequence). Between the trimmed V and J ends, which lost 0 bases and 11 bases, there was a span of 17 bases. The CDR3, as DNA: TGTGCCAGCAGCCAAGAGGTTGGGTCCCCCAGAGCCCAGCATTTT. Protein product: CASSQEVGSPRAQHF.

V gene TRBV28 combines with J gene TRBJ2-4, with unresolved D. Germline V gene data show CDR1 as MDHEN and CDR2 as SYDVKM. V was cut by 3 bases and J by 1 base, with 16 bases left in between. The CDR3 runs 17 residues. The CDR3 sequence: CASSFSSGERAKNIQYF. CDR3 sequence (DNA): TGTGCCAGCAGTTTCTCTAGTGGAGAGCGTGCCAAAAACATTCAGTACTTC.

The CDR3 region has the DNA TGTGCCACCAGTGATACCCCCAGCTCCTACAATGAGCAGTTCTTC. It codes for CATSDTPSSYNEQFF. The J gene is TRBJ2-1, the V gene TRBV24-1; D is ambiguous. The germline V gene has CDR1 KGHDR and CDR2 SFDVKD. V gave up 3 bases and J gave up 0 bases, with 8 bases separating them. The CDR3 is 15 amino acids.

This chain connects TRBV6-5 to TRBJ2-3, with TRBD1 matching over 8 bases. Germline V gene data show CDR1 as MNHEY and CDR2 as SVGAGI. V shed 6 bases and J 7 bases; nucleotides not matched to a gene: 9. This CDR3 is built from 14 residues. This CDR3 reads CASSVGQGGNTQYF. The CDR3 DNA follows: TGTGCCAGCAGCGTCGGACAGGGTGGAAATACGCAGTATTTT.

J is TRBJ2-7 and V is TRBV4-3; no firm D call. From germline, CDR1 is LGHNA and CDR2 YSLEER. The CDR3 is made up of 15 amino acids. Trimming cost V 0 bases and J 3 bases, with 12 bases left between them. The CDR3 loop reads CASSQDRGRNYEQYF. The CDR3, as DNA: TGCGCCAGCAGCCAAGATCGAGGAAGGAACTACGAGCAGTACTTC.

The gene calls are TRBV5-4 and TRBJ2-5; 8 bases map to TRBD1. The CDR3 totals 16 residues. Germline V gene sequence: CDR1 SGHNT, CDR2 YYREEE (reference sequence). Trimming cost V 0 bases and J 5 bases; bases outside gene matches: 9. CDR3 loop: CASSLGATGVTETQYF. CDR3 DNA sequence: TGTGCCAGCAGCTTGGGGGCGACAGGGGTTACGGAGACCCAGTACTTC.

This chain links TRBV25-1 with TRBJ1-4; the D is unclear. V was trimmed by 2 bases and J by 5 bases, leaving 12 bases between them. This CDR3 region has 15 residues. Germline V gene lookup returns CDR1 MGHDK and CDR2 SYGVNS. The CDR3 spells CASSEPGKGNEKLFF. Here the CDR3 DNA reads TGTGCCAGCAGTGAACCGGGGAAAGGGAATGAAAAACTGTTTTTT.

CDR3 sequence reads: CAWSSGQGQKETQYF. The DNA for the CDR3 is TGTGCCTGGAGCTCGGGACAGGGGCAAAAAGAGACCCAGTACTTC. The rearrangement joins TRBV30 to TRBJ2-5; 10 positions match TRBD1. Germline-derived CDR1 and CDR2 are GTSNPN and SVGIG (reference sequence). V gave up 3 bases and J gave up 3 bases; unmatched junction bases: 7. This CDR3 is built from 15 residues.

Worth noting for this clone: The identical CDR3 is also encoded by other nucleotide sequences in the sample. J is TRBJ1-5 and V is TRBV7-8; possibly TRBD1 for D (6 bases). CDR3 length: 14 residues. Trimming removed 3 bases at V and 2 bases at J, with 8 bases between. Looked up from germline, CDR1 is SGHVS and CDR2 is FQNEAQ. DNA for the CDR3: TGTGCCAGCAGCTTGTCAGGGGGCAATCAGCCCCAGCATTTT. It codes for CASSLSGGNQPQHF.

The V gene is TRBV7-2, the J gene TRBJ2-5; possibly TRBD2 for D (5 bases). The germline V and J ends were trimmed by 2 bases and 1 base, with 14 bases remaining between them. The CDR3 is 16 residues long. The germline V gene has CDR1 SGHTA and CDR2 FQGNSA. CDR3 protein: CASSLRGLAGQETQYF. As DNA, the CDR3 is TGTGCCAGCAGCTTAAGAGGGCTGGCGGGCCAAGAGACCCAGTACTTC. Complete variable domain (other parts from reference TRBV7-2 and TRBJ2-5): GAGVSQSPSNKVTEKGKDVELRCDPISGHTALYWYRQSLGQGLEFLIYFQGNSAPDKSGLPSDRFSAERTGGSVSTLTIQRTQQEDSAVYLCASSLRGLAGQETQYFGPGTRLLVL.

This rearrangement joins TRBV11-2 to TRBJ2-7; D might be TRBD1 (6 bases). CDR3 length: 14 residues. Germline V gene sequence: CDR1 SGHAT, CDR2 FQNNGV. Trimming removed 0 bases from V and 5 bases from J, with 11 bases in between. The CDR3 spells CASSLEQGKNEQYF. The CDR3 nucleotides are TGTGCCAGCAGCTTAGAACAGGGAAAGAACGAGCAGTACTTC.

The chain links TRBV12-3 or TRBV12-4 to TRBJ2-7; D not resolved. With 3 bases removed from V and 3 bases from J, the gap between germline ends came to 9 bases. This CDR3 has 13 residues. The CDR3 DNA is TGTGCCAGCAGTTTCCTCAGAAACTACGAGCAGTACGTC. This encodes CASSFLRNYEQYV.

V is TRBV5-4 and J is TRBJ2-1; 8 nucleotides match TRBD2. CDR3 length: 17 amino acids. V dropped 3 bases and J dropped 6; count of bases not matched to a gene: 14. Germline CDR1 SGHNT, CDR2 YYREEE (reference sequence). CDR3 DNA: TGTGCCAGCAGCTCCCAAGGGAGAAGCGGGGGATTCAATGAGCAGTTCTTC. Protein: CASSSQGRSGGFNEQFF.

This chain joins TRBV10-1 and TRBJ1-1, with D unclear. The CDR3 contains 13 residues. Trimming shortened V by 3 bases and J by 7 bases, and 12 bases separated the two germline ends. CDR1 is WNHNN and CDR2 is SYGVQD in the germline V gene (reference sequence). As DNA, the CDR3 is TGCGCCAGCAGTGATATGGTGAGAGGTGAAGCTTTCTTT. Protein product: CASSDMVRGEAFF.

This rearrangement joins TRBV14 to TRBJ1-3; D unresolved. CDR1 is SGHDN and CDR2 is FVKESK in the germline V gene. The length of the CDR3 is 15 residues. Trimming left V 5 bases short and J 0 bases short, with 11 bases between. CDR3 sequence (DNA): TGTGCCAGCAGCGGCCTACTTAGCTCTGGAAACACCATATATTTT. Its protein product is CASSGLLSSGNTIYF.

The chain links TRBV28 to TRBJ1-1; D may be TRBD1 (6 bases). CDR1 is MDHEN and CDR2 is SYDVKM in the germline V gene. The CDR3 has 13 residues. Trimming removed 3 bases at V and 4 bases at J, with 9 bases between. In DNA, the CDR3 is TGTGCCAGCAGTTTTGGGGGGCGCACTGAAGCTTTCTTT. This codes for CASSFGGRTEAFF. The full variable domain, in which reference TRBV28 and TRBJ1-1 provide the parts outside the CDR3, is DVKVTQSSRYLVKRTGEKVFLECVQDMDHENMFWYRQDPGLGLRLIYFSYDVKMKEKGDIPEGYSVSREKKERFSLILESASTNQTSMYLCASSFGGRTEAFFGQGTRLTVV.